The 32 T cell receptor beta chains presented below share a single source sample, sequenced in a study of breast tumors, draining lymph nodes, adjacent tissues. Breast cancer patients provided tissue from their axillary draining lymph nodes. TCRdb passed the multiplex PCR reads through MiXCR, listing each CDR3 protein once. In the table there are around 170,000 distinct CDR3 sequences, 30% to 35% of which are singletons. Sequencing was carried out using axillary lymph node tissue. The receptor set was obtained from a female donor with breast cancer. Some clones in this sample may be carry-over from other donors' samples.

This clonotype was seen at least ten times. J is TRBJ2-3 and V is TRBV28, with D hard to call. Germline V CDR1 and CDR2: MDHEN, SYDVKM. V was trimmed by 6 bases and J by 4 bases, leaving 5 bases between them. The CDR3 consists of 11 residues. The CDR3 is CASSLADTQYF. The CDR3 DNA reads TGTGCCAGCAGCTTAGCAGATACGCAGTATTTT.

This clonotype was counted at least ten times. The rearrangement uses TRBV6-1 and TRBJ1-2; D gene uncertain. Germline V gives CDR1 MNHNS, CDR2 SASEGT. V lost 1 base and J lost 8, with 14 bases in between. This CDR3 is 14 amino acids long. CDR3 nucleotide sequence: TGTGCCAGCAGTGAAGGGACGGGGATTTTGGGCTACACCTTC. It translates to CASSEGTGILGYTF.

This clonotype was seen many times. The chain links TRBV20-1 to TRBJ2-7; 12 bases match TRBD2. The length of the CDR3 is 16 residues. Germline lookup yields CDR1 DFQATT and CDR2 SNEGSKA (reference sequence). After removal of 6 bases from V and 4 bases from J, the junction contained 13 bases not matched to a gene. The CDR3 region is CSATSPSGGAIYEQYF. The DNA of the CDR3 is TGCAGTGCCACTAGTCCTAGCGGGGGGGCCATATACGAGCAGTACTTC.

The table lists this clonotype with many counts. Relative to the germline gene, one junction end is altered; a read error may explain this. The CDR3 region is CASSLGGARETQYF. The CDR3 DNA follows: TGTGCTAGCAGCTTAGGGGGGGCGCGGGAGACCCAGTACTTC. V and J are TRBV7-7 and TRBJ2-5, with D possibly being TRBD2 (7 bases). This CDR3 comprises 14 residues. Germline V gene sequence: CDR1 SSHAT, CDR2 FNYEAQ (reference sequence).

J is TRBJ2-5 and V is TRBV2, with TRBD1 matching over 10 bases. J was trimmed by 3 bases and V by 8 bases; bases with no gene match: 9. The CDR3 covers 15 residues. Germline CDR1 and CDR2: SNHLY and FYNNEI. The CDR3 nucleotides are TGTGCCAGCGGGACAGGGGAGGAAGGTAAAGAGACCCAGTACTTC. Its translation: CASGTGEEGKETQYF.

The CDR3 protein is CASRAGLELWGEQFF. CDR3 DNA: TGTGCCAGCAGAGCGGGACTAGAGTTGTGGGGTGAGCAGTTCTTC. The V gene is TRBV5-6, the J gene TRBJ2-1, with TRBD2 identical over 8 bases. The CDR3 runs to 15 residues. Germline CDR1 is SGHDT and CDR2 is YYEEEE. Unmatched junction bases numbered 13, after V lost 5 bases and J lost 9 bases.

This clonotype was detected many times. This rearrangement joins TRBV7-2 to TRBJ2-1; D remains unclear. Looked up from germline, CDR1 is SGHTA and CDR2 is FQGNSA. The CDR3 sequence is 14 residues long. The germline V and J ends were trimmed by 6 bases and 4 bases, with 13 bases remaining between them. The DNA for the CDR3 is TGTGCCAGCAGGCCGTCCGGTTCGTACAATGAGCAGTTCTTC. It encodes CASRPSGSYNEQFF.

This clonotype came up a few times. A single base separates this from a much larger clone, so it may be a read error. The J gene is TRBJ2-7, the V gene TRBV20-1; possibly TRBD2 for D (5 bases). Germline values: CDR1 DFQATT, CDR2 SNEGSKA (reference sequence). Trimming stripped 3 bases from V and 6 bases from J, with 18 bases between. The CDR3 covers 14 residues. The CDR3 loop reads CSARPRTRIPEQYF. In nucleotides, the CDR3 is TGCAGTGCTAGGCCGAGGACTCGGATCCCCGAGCAGTACTTC.

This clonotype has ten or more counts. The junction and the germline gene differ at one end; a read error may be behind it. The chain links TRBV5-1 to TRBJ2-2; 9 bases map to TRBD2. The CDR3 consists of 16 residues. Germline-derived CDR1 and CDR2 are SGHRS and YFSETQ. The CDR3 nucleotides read TGCGCTAGCAGTCCCGAGGTGGTAGCGGGGGCTGGGGAGCTGTTTTTT. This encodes CASSPEVVAGAGELFF.

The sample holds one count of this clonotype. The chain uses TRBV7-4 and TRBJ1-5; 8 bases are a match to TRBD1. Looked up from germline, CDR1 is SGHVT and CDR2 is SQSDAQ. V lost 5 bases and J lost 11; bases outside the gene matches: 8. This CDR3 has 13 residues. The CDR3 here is CASSTDRVAAQHF. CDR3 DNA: TGTGCCAGCAGCACGGACAGGGTGGCAGCCCAGCATTTT. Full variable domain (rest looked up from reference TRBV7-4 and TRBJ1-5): GAGVSQSPRYKVAKRGRDVALRCDSISGHVTLYWYRQTLGQGSEVLTYSQSDAQRDKSGRPSGRFSAERPERSVSTLKIQRTEQGDSAVYLCASSTDRVAAQHFGDGTRLSIL.

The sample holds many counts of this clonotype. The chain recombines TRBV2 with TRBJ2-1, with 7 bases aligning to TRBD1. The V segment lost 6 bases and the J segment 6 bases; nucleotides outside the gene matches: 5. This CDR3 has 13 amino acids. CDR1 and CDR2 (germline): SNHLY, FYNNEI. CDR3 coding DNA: TGTGCCAGCAGGGACAGGTTATCCAATGAGCAGTTCTTC. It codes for CASRDRLSNEQFF.

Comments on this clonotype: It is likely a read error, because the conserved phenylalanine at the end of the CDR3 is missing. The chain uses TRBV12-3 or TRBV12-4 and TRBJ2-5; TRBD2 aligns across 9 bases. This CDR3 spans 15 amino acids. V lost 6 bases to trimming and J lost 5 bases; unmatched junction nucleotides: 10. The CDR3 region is CASSPSGRLLETQYL. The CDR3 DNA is TGTGCCAGCAGCCCCAGCGGGAGGTTGTTGGAGACCCAGTACCTC.

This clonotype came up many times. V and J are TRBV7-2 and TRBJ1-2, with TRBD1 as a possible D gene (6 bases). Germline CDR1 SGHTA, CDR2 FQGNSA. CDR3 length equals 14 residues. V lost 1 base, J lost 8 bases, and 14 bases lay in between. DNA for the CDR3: TGTGCCAGCAGCTTAGTGTCAGGGGCAGGAGGCTACACCTTC. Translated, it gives CASSLVSGAGGYTF.

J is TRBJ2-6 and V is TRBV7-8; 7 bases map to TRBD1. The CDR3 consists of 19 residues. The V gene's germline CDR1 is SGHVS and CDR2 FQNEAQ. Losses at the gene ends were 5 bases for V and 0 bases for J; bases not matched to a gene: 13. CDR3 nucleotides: TGTGCCAGCAGCATCCCCAGACAGGGTACGAGCTCTGGGGCCAACGTCCTGACTTTC. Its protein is CASSIPRQGTSSGANVLTF.

The CDR3 sequence is CASSNRGLTEAFF. The CDR3 nucleotides read TGTGCCAGCAGCAACAGGGGATTAACTGAAGCTTTCTTT. The chain recombines TRBV3-1 with TRBJ1-1; 7 bases agree with TRBD1. The CDR3 is made up of 13 amino acids. V gave up 5 bases and J gave up 5 bases; unmatched junction bases: 5. Germline values: CDR1 LGHDT, CDR2 YNNKEL (reference sequence).

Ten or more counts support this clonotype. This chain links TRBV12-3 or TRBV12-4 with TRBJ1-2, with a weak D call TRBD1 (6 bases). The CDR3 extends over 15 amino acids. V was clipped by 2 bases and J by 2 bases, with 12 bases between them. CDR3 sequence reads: CASSLMQGLNYGYTF. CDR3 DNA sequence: TGTGCCAGCAGTTTAATGCAGGGGTTAAACTATGGCTACACCTTC.

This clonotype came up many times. The CDR3: CSARDRERGNNNSPLHF. In DNA, the CDR3 is TGCAGTGCTAGAGATAGGGAGAGGGGCAACAATAATTCACCCCTCCACTTT. The J gene is TRBJ1-6, the V gene TRBV20-1; possible D gene TRBD1, 5 bases. The CDR3 spans 17 residues. From germline, CDR1 is DFQATT and CDR2 SNEGSKA (reference sequence). The ends were cut back, 0 bases at V and 5 bases at J, with 17 bases in the middle.

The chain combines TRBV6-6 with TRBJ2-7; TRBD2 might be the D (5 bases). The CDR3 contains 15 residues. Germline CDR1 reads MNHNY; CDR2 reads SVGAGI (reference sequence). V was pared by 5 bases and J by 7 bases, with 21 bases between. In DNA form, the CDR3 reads TGTGCCAGCAGTCAAAGTGAGGGATTGTTCTATGAGCAGTACTTC. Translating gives CASSQSEGLFYEQYF.

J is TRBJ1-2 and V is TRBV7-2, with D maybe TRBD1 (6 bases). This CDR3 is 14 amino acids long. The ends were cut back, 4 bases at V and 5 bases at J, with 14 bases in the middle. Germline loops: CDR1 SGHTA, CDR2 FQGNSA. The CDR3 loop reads CASSSQQGLYGYTF. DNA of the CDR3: TGTGCCAGCAGCTCTCAACAGGGCCTATATGGCTACACCTTC. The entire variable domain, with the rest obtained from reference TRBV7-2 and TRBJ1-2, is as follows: GAGVSQSPSNKVTEKGKDVELRCDPISGHTALYWYRQSLGQGLEFLIYFQGNSAPDKSGLPSDRFSAERTGGSVSTLTIQRTQQEDSAVYLCASSSQQGLYGYTFGSGTRLTVV.

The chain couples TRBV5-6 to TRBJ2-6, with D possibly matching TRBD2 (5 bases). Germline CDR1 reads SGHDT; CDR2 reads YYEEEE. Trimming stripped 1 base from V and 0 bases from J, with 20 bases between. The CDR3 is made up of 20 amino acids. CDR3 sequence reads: CASSLRGVPGLCSGANVLTF. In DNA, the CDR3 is TGTGCCAGCAGCTTGCGGGGAGTCCCCGGGCTGTGCTCTGGGGCCAACGTCCTGACTTTC. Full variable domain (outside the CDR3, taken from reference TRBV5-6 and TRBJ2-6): DAGVTQSPTHLIKTRGQQVTLRCSPKSGHDTVSWYQQALGQGPQFIFQYYEEEERQRGNFPDRFSGHQFPNYSSELNVNALLLGDSALYLCASSLRGVPGLCSGANVLTFGAGSRLTVL.

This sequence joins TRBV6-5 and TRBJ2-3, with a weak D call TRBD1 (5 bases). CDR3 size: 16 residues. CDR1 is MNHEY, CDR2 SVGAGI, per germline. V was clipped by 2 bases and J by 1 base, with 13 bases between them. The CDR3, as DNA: TGTGCCAGCAGTTACCGAGGTTTAGGGGGCACAGATACGCAGTATTTT. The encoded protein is CASSYRGLGGTDTQYF.

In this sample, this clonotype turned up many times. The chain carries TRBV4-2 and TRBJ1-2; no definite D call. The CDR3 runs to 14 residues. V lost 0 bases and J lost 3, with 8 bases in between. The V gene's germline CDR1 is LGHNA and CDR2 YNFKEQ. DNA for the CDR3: TGTGCCAGCAGCCAAGATCAAGGTGACTATGGCTACACCTTC. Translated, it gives CASSQDQGDYGYTF.

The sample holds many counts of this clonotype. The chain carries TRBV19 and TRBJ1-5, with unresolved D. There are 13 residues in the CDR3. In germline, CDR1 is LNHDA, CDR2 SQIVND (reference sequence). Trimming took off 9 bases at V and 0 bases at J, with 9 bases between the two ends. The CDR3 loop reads CASATHSNQPQHF. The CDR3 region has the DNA TGTGCCAGCGCCACCCATAGCAATCAGCCCCAGCATTTT. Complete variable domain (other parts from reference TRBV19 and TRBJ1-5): DGGITQSPKYLFRKEGQNVTLSCEQNLNHDAMYWYRQDPGQGLRLIYYSQIVNDFQKGDIAEGYSVSREKKESFPLTVTSAQKNPTAFYLCASATHSNQPQHFGDGTRLSIL.

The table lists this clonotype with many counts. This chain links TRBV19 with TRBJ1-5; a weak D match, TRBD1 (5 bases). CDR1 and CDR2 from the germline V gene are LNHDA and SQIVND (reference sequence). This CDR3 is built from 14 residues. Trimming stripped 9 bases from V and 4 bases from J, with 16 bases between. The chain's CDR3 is CASLLGTENQPQHF. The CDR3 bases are TGTGCCAGCCTCCTGGGGACGGAGAATCAGCCCCAGCATTTT.

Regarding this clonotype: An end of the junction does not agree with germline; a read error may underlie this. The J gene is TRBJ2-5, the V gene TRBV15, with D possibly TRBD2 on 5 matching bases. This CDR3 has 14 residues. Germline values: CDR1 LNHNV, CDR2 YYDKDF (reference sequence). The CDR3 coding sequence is TGTTCCACCAGCAGAGAGCGGAGTCGGGAGACCCAGTACTTC. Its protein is CSTSRERSRETQYF.

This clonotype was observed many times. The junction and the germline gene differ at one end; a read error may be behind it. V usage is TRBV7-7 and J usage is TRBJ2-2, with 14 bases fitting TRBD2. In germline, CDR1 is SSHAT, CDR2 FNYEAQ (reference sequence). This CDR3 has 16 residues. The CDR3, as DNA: TGTGCTAGCAGCCCCGGGACTAGCGGGGGATACGGGGAGCTGTTTTTT. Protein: CASSPGTSGGYGELFF.

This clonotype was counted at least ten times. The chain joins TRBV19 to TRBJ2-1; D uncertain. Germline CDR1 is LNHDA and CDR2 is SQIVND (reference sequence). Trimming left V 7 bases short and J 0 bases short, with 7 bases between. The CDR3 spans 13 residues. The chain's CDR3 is CASTSSSYNEQFF. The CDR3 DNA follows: TGTGCCAGTACCTCCAGCTCCTACAATGAGCAGTTCTTC.

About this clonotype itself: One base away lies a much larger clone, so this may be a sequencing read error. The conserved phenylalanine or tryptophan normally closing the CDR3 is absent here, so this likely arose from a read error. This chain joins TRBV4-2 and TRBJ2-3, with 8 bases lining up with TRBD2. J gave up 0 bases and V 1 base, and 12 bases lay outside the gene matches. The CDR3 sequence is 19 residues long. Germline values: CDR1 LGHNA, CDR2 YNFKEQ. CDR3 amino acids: CASSQALGRERGSTDTQYL. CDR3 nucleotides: TGTGCCAGCAGCCAAGCTTTGGGTCGGGAGCGGGGGAGCACAGATACGCAGTATCTT.

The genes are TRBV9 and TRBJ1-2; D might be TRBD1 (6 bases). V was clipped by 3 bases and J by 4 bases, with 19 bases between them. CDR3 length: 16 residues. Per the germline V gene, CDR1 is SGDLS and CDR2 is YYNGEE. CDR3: CASSGGGRASGYGYTF. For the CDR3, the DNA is TGTGCCAGCAGCGGAGGGGGAAGGGCGTCAGGCTATGGCTACACCTTC.

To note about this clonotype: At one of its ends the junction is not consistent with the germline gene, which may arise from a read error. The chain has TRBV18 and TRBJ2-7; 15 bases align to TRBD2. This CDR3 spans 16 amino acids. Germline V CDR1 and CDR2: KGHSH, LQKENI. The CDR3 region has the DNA TGTGCCGGCTCACCAGGGACTAGCGGGGGGTCTTACGAGCAGTACTTC. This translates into CAGSPGTSGGSYEQYF. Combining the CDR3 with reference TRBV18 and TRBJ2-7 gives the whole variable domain NAGVMQNPRHLVRRRGQEARLRCSPMKGHSHVYWYRQLPEEGLKFMVYLQKENIIDESGMPKERFSAEFPKEGPSILRIQQVVRGDSAAYFCAGSPGTSGGSYEQYFGPGTRLTVT.

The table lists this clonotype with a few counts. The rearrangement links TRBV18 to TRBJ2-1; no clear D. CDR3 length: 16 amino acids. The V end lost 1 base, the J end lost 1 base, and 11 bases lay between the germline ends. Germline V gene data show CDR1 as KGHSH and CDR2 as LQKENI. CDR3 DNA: TGTGCCAGCTCACCACGGGCAGGCCTATCCTACAATGAGCAGTTCTTC. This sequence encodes CASSPRAGLSYNEQFF.

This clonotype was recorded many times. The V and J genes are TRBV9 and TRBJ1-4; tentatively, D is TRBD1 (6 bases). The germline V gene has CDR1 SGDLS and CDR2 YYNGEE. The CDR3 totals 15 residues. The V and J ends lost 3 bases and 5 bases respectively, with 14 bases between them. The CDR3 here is CASSAQGYGNEKLFF. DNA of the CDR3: TGTGCCAGCAGCGCTCAGGGGTATGGGAATGAAAAACTGTTTTTT.